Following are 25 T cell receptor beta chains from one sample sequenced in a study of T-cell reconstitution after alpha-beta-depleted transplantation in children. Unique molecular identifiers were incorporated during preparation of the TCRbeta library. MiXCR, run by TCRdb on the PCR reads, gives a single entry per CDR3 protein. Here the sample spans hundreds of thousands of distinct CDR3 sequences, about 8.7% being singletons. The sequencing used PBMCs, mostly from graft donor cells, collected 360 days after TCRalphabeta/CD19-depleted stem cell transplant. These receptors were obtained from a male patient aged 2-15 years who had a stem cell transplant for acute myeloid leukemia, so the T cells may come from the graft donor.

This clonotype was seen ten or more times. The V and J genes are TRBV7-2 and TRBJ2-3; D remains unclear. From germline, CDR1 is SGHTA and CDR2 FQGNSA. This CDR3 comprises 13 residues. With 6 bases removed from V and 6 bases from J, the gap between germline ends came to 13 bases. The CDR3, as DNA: TGTGCCAGCAGACACTCTAGACCCGATACGCAGTATTTT. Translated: CASRHSRPDTQYF.

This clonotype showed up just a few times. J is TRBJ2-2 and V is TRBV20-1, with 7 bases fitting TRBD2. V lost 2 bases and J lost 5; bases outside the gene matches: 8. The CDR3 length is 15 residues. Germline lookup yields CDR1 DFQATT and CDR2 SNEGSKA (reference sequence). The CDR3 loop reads CSARTGLGLTGELFF. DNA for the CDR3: TGCAGTGCTAGAACTGGACTAGGTCTTACCGGGGAGCTGTTTTTT.

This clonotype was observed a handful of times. CDR3 protein: CASSLLRDRGSYEQYV. In nucleotides, the CDR3 is TGCGCCAGCAGCCTTCTCCGGGACAGGGGCTCCTACGAGCAGTACGTC. This sequence joins TRBV5-1 and TRBJ2-7; 10 bases match TRBD1. Germline V gives CDR1 SGHRS, CDR2 YFSETQ. J lost 0 bases, V lost 4 bases, and 7 bases had no gene match. CDR3 length equals 16 residues.

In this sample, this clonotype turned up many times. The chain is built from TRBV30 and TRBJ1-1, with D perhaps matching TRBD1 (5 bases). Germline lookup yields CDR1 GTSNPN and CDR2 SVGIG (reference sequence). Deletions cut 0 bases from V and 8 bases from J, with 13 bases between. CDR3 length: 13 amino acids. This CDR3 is CAWSVPDSSEAFF. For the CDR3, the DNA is TGTGCCTGGAGTGTACCCGACAGTTCAGAAGCTTTCTTT.

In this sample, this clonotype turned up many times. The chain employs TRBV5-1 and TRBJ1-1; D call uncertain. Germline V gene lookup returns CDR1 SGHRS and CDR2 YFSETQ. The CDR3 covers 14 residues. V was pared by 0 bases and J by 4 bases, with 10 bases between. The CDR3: CASSLGTFGTEAFF. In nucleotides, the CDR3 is TGCGCCAGCAGCTTGGGTACATTCGGCACTGAAGCTTTCTTT.

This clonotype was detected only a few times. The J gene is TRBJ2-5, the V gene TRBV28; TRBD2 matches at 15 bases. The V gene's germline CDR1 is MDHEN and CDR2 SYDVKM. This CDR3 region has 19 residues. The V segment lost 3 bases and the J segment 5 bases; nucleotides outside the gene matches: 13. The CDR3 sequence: CASSFTRTSGGAEGETQYF. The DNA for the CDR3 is TGTGCCAGCAGTTTCACTCGGACTAGCGGGGGGGCTGAGGGGGAGACCCAGTACTTC.

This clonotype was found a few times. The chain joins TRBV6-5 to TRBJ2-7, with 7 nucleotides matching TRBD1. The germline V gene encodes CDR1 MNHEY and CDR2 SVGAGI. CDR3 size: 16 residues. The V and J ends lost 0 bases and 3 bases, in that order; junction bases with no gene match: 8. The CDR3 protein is CASSYSGTGTDYEQYF. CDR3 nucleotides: TGTGCCAGCAGTTACTCTGGCACCGGGACAGACTACGAGCAGTACTTC.

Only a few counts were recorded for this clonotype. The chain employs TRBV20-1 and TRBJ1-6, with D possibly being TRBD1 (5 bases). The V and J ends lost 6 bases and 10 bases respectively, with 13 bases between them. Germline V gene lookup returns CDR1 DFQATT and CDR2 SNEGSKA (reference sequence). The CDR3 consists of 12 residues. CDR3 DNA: TGCAGTGCCAGACGGAGGGGATCACCCCTCCACTTT. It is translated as CSARRRGSPLHF.

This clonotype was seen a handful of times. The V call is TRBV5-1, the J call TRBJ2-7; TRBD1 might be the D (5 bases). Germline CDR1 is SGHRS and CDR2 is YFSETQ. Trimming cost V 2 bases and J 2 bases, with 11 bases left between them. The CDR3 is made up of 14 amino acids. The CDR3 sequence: CASSFLGLAYEQYF. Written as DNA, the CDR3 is TGCGCCAGCAGCTTTTTGGGGCTAGCCTACGAGCAGTACTTC.

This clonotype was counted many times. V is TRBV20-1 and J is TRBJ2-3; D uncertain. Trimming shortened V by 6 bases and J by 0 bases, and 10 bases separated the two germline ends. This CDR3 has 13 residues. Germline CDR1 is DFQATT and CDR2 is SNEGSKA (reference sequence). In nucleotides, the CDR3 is TGCAGTGCCGCTTGGATAAGCACAGATACGCAGTATTTT. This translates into CSAAWISTDTQYF.

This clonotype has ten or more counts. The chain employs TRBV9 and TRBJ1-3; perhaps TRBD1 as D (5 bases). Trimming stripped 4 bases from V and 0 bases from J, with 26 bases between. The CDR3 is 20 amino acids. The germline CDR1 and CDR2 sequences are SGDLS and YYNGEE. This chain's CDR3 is CASSPKRDGFLTISGNTIYF. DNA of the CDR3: TGTGCCAGCAGCCCAAAACGGGACGGATTCCTAACAATCTCTGGAAACACCATATATTTT.

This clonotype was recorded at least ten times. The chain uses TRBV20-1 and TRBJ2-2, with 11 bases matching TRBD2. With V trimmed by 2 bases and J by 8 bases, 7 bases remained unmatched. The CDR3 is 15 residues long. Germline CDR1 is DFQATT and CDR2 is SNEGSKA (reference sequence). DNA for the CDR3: TGCAGTGCTAGATTTACTAGCGGGAGTGCAGGGGAGCTGTTTTTT. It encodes CSARFTSGSAGELFF.

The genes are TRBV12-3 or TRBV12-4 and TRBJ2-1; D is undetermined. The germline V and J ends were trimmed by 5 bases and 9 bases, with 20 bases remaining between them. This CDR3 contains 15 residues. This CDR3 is CASSPPLGRDFEQFF. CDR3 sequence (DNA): TGTGCCAGCAGTCCCCCGCTGGGCCGAGATTTTGAGCAGTTCTTC.

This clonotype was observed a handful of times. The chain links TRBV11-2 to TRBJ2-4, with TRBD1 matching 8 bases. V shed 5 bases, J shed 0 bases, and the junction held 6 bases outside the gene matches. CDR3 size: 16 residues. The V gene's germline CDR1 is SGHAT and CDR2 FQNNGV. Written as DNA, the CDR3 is TGTGCCAGCAGCCCTACAGGGGGTCTAGCCAAAAACATTCAGTACTTC. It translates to CASSPTGGLAKNIQYF.

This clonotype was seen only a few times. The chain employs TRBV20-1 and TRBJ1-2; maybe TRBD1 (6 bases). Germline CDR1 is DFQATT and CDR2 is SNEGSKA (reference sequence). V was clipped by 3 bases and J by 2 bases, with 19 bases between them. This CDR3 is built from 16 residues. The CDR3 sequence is CSARPAGQSGNYGYTF. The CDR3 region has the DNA TGCAGTGCTAGGCCTGCGGGACAATCAGGGAACTATGGCTACACCTTC.

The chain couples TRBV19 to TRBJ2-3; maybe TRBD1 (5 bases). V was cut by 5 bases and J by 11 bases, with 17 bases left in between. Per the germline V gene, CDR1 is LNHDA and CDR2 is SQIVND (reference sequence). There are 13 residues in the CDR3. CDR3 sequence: CASSARQTGGQYF. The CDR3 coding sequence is TGTGCCAGTAGTGCCAGACAGACCGGTGGGCAGTATTTT.

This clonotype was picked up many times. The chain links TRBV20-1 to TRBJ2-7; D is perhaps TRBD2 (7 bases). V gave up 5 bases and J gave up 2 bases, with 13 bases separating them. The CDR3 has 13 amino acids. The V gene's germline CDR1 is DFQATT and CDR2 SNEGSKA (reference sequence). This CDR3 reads CSAQQGGPYEQYF. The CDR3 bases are TGCAGTGCTCAACAGGGAGGGCCCTACGAGCAGTACTTC.

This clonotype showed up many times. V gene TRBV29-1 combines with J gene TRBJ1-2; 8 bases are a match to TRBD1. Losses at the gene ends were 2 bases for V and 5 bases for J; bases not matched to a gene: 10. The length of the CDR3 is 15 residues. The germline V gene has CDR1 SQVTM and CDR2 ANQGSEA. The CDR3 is CSVENRGTGRYGYTF. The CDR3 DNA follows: TGCAGCGTTGAAAATAGGGGGACAGGTCGTTATGGCTACACCTTC.

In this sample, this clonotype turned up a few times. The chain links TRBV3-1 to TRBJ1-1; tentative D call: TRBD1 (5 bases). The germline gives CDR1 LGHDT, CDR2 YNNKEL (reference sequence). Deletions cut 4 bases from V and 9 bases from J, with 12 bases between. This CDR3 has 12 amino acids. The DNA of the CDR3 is TGTGCCAGCAGCCTCGGGGCCCGCAAAGCTTTCTTT. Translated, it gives CASSLGARKAFF.

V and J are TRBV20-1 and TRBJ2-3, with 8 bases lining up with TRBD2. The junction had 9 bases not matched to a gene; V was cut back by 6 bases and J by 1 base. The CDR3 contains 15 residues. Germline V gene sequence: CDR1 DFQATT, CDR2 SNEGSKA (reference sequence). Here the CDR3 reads CSARPLAGGTDTQYF. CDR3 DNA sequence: TGCAGTGCGAGACCCCTAGCGGGTGGCACAGATACGCAGTATTTT.

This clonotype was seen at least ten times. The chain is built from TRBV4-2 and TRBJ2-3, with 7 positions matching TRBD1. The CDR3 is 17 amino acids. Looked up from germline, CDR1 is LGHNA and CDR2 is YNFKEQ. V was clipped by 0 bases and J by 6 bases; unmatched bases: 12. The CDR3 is CASSQELGTERVDTQYF. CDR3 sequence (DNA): TGTGCCAGCAGCCAAGAGCTCGGGACAGAGAGAGTGGATACGCAGTATTTT.

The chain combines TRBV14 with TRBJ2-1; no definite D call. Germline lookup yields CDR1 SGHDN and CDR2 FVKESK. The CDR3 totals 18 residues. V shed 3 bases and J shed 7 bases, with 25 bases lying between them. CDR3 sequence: CASSHAGPRANGRNEQFF. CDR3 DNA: TGTGCCAGCAGCCATGCCGGGCCACGCGCCAACGGCCGTAATGAGCAGTTCTTC. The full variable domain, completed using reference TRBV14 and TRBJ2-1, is EAGVTQFPSHSVIEKGQTVTLRCDPISGHDNLYWYRRVMGKEIKFLLHFVKESKQDESGMPNNRFLAERTGGTYSTLKVQPAELEDSGVYFCASSHAGPRANGRNEQFFGPGTRLTVL.

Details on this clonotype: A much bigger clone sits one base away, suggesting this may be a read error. The CDR3 coding sequence is TGTGCCATCAGTGAGTCAAGGGACAGGGGGCTTTACTACAATGAGCAGTTCTTC. It yields the protein CAISESRDRGLYYNEQFF. The V and J genes are TRBV10-3 and TRBJ2-1, with 12 bases lining up with TRBD1. This CDR3 is built from 18 residues. In germline, CDR1 is ENHRY, CDR2 SYGVKD. The V and J ends lost 0 bases and 3 bases, in that order; junction bases with no gene match: 6.

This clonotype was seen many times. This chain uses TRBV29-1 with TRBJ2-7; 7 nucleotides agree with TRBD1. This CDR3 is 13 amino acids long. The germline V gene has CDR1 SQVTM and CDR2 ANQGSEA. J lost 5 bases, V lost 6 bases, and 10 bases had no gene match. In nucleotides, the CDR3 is TGCAGCGTGAGGACAGGTGGGTTCCACGAGCAGTACTTC. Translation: CSVRTGGFHEQYF.

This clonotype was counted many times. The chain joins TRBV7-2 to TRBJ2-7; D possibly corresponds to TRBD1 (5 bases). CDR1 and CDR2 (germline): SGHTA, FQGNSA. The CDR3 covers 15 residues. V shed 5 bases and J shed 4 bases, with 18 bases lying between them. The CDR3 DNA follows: TGTGCCAGCAGCCTCCCAGGCAGGGAATTTTACGAGCAGTACTTC. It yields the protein CASSLPGREFYEQYF.